This section outlines one TCR beta chain sequence together with its context. TCRdb re-called the RT-PCR reads through MiXCR, storing one row per CDR3 protein. The sample lists about 200,000 distinct CDR3 sequences; about 40% were seen once. These data are taken from a study of patients and donors after allogeneic stem cell transplantation. The CDR3 is 14 residues long. Trimming took 5 bases from V and 0 from J; bases not matched to a gene: 2. Germline loops: CDR1 GTSNPN, CDR2 SVGIG (reference sequence). The sequence was collected from a human donor who was either an allogeneic HSCT recipient or a stem cell or donor lymphocyte infusion donor (not recorded which). It is not recorded whose cells these are; they may come from a transplant donor. The sample consisted of blood, either unsorted or a sorted T cell fraction (not recorded which). V gene TRBV30 combines with J gene TRBJ2-1; the match to TRBD2 covers 9 bases. The CDR3 loop is CAWGAGGSYNEQFF. The DNA of the CDR3 is TGTGCCTGGGGAGCGGGAGGCTCCTACAATGAGCAGTTCTTC.